The 18 T cell receptor beta chains given below trace back to one sample, sequenced in a study of blood T cell repertoires in COVID-19. Profiling relied on immunoSEQ multiplex PCR, and the TCRdb table lists in-frame clones only, not all of them. The sample shows under 450,000 clones, approximately 86% of them seen only once. Sequencing input: peripheral blood. The receptors derive from a woman aged 55-75 years with COVID-19, enrolled during active disease.

The gene calls are TRBV6-5 and TRBJ2-7, with D unresolved. The germline V and J ends were trimmed by 6 bases and 2 bases, with 17 bases remaining between them. CDR3 length equals 15 residues. Germline V lookup: CDR1 MNHEY, CDR2 SVGAGI. CDR3 loop: CASRGRPETAYEQYF. The CDR3 bases are TGTGCCAGCAGGGGCCGCCCGGAAACCGCCTACGAGCAGTACTTC.

J is TRBJ2-5 and V is TRBV6-4; the D gene is possibly TRBD2 (5 bases). The CDR3 is made up of 12 amino acids. Deletions cut 9 bases from V and 1 base from J, with 9 bases between. Germline CDR1 reads MRHNA; CDR2 reads SNTAGT. This CDR3 reads CAREGLQETQYF. As DNA, the CDR3 is TGTGCCAGGGAAGGACTCCAAGAGACCCAGTACTTC.

This clone is a singleton in its sample. The V call is TRBV5-1, the J call TRBJ2-5; unclear D gene. This CDR3 is 12 amino acids long. The germline gives CDR1 SGHRS, CDR2 YFSETQ. V lost 7 bases to trimming and J lost 5 bases, with 12 bases between them. The DNA of the CDR3 is TGCGCCAGCTACCGCGAAATGGAGACCCAGTACTTC. Translating it yields CASYREMETQYF.

The chain joins TRBV9 to TRBJ2-3, with 12 positions matching TRBD2. The germline V gene encodes CDR1 SGDLS and CDR2 YYNGEE. The length of the CDR3 is 18 residues. The V and J ends lost 3 bases and 8 bases, in that order; junction bases with no gene match: 16. DNA of the CDR3: TGTGCCAGCAGCGACGGGACTAGCGGGTCCTGGCGCGGGGGTACGCAGTATTTT. Translation: CASSDGTSGSWRGGTQYF.

V usage is TRBV7-9 and J usage is TRBJ2-5, with 9 bases lining up with TRBD2. V trimming: 3 bases; J trimming: 6 bases; junction bases outside the gene matches: 14. Germline CDR1 SEHNR, CDR2 FQNEAQ (reference sequence). The length of the CDR3 is 17 residues. The CDR3 DNA sequence: TGTGCCAGCAGCTTCCGGCCGCTAGCGGGGAGTCGGAAGACCCAGTACTTC. Its translation: CASSFRPLAGSRKTQYF. Supplemented by reference TRBV7-9 and TRBJ2-5, the full variable domain reads DTGVSQNPRHKITKRGQNVTFRCDPISEHNRLYWYRQTLGQGPEFLTYFQNEAQLEKSRLLSDRFSAERPKGSFSTLEIQRTEQGDSAMYLCASSFRPLAGSRKTQYFGPGTRLLVL.

The gene calls are TRBV5-6 and TRBJ1-6, with D possibly matching TRBD1 (6 bases). The CDR3 is made up of 14 amino acids. Germline CDR1 SGHDT, CDR2 YYEEEE. Trimming removed 0 bases at V and 8 bases at J, with 9 bases between. The CDR3 DNA reads TGTGCCAGCAGCTTGGGAAGGGGGTATTCACCCCTCCACTTT. Residues: CASSLGRGYSPLHF.

The chain has TRBV9 and TRBJ2-3; 10 nucleotides match TRBD2. Germline CDR1 reads SGDLS; CDR2 reads YYNGEE. The V gene end was trimmed by 2 bases and the J gene end by 4 bases; junction bases not matched to a gene: 1. This CDR3 is built from 14 residues. CDR3 amino acids: CASSVSGGADTQYF. For the CDR3, the DNA is TGTGCCAGCAGCGTCAGCGGGGGGGCAGATACGCAGTATTTT.

In nucleotides, the CDR3 is TGCGCCAGCAGCCCTTTTGAGGCGAATGGAAACACCATATATTTT. Protein sequence: CASSPFEANGNTIYF. This chain joins TRBV5-1 and TRBJ1-3; D not certain. The V end was cut by 4 bases, the J end by 3 bases, with 14 bases between. The CDR3 contains 15 residues. CDR1 and CDR2 (germline): SGHRS, YFSETQ.

This chain links TRBV7-9 with TRBJ1-1; D remains ambiguous. CDR1 SEHNR and CDR2 FQNEAQ come from the germline V gene (reference sequence). This CDR3 is built from 14 residues. Trimming pared 5 bases from V and 0 bases from J, leaving 10 bases between. CDR3 sequence reads: CASSPERVNTEAFF. CDR3 DNA sequence: TGTGCCAGCAGCCCAGAACGGGTGAACACTGAAGCTTTCTTT.

This chain links TRBV1 with TRBJ2-3; the table's D call, TRBD2, was not checked against the DNA. TRBV1 is given as a pseudogene. The CDR3 totals 13 residues. The CDR3 DNA sequence: TGCACCGAAGGGGACTACCGCACAGATACGCAGTATTTT. Translated: CTEGDYRTDTQYF.

In this sample, this clone turned up once. V gene TRBV19 combines with J gene TRBJ2-1; 7 bases are shared with TRBD2. Germline CDR1 LNHDA, CDR2 SQIVND (reference sequence). CDR3 length: 13 amino acids. V lost 5 bases and J lost 7; bases outside the gene matches: 5. CDR3 in DNA: TGTGCCAGTAGTCCTCGGGGGGTGAATGAGCAGTTCTTC. The encoded protein is CASSPRGVNEQFF. The variable domain in full, with the rest retrieved from reference TRBV19 and TRBJ2-1, is DGGITQSPKYLFRKEGQNVTLSCEQNLNHDAMYWYRQDPGQGLRLIYYSQIVNDFQKGDIAEGYSVSREKKESFPLTVTSAQKNPTAFYLCASSPRGVNEQFFGPGTRLTVL.

The chain couples TRBV6-1 to TRBJ1-1; D gene uncertain. Germline V lookup: CDR1 MNHNS, CDR2 SASEGT. The V end lost 2 bases, the J end lost 6 bases, and 16 bases lay between the germline ends. CDR3 length: 15 residues. CDR3 protein: CASSETGSLRSEAFF. In DNA, the CDR3 is TGTGCCAGCAGTGAAACGGGATCCCTTCGGTCTGAAGCTTTCTTT.

This rearrangement joins TRBV19 to TRBJ2-3, with 7 nucleotides matching TRBD1. The CDR3 consists of 13 residues. Germline trimming cut 3 bases from V and 6 bases from J; bases unmatched to any gene: 3. The germline CDR1 and CDR2 sequences are LNHDA and SQIVND (reference sequence). As DNA, the CDR3 is TGTGCCAGTAGTATTGTCAGGGGGGATACGCAGTATTTT. It yields the protein CASSIVRGDTQYF.

The chain carries TRBV6-5 and TRBJ1-2; TRBD1 matches 9 bases. Germline CDR1 reads MNHEY; CDR2 reads SVGAGI. CDR3 length: 15 amino acids. V shed 4 bases and J 1 base; nucleotides not matched to a gene: 4. CDR3 region: CASSSGTGFNYGYTF. CDR3 bases: TGTGCCAGCAGTTCCGGGACAGGGTTTAACTATGGCTACACCTTC.

This chain links TRBV3-1 (or the pseudogene TRBV3-2) with TRBJ1-2; D is possibly TRBD1 (6 bases). V lost 4 bases, J lost 4 bases, and 19 bases lay in between. The germline CDR1 and CDR2 sequences are LGHDT and YNNKEL (reference sequence). The CDR3 runs 16 residues. This CDR3 reads CASSPSRTVPLYGYTF. CDR3 bases: TGTGCCAGCAGCCCGTCCCGGACAGTCCCCCTCTATGGCTACACCTTC.

With respect to this clone: Other DNA sequences of this sample code for an identical CDR3. The DNA of the CDR3 is TGTGCCAGCAGTTTGGGGACGGGGGGTGGCTACACCTTC. Translation gives CASSLGTGGGYTF. The chain links TRBV12-3 or TRBV12-4 to TRBJ1-2; a possible D gene is TRBD1 (5 bases). The CDR3 contains 13 residues. The V end lost 3 bases, the J end lost 7 bases, and 12 bases lay between the germline ends.

This chain joins TRBV7-6 and TRBJ1-4; a possible D gene is TRBD1 (6 bases). Trimming pared 6 bases from V and 0 bases from J, leaving 14 bases between. The CDR3 sequence is 16 residues long. In germline, CDR1 is SGHVS, CDR2 FNYEAQ. The CDR3 protein is CASSSTGGPTNEKLFF. The CDR3 DNA follows: TGTGCCAGCAGTTCCACCGGGGGGCCAACTAATGAAAAACTGTTTTTT.

The chain combines TRBV25-1 with TRBJ1-4, with 7 positions matching TRBD1. Per germline, CDR1 MGHDK and CDR2 SYGVNS. The CDR3 is 13 amino acids. V lost 3 bases and J lost 10; bases outside the gene matches: 5. In nucleotides, the CDR3 is TGTGCCAGCAGTGAGGGGGGACAGCCAAAACTGTTTTTT. Translating gives CASSEGGQPKLFF.